This TCR beta chain was sequenced during a study of blood T cell repertoires in COVID-19. Overall study context: Acute-phase and convalescent COVID-19 samples originated in the United States, Italy and Spain. Sample material is recorded as cDNA or gDNA derived from T cells, B-cell-depleted T cells, or PBMCs.

With 10 bases removed from V and 0 bases from J, the gap between germline ends came to 16 bases. This CDR3 has 15 amino acids. Germline loops: CDR1 MNHEY, CDR2 SMNVEV (reference sequence). Per the original methods: How many nucleated cells were present was estimated from reference gene primer amplification. Method: immunoSEQ multiplex PCR; TCRdb's copy keeps in-frame clones and lacks some. From that table come the V and J calls and clone size; the DNA was used to work out D and trimming. The sample carries 95,000 to 150,000 clones, roughly 77% recorded once. This clonotype originated in a man aged 55 to 70 with active or convalescent COVID-19. The chain combines TRBV27 with TRBJ1-3; no clear D. Material: peripheral blood. The CDR3 DNA is TGTGCCACCCAGAAGAGGCCGAGCTCTGGAAACACCATATATTTT. Translating gives CATQKRPSSGNTIYF.